Listed below are T cell receptor beta chains from one sample, sequenced in a study of blood T cells in healthy people across ages. MiXCR, run by TCRdb on the 5' RACE reads, gives a single entry per CDR3 protein. The table includes more than 800,000 distinct CDR3 sequences, more than 25% detected once. Input material: blood. The receptors derive from a woman older than 75 in good health. CDR3s include the opening cysteine and the closing phenylalanine or tryptophan. A D gene is named only where the DNA matches it firmly. Clone sizes are given selectively: once, few, many, or a class where the clone is expanded.

d_call: NA; j_call: TRBJ1-3; clone_size: NA; v_call: TRBV11-3; cdr3_nt: TGTGCCAGCAGCTTAGACCACAGCGATTGGGCCATATATTTT; cdr3_aa: CASSLDHSDWAIYF
d_call: NA; j_call: TRBJ1-5; clone_size: NA; v_call: TRBV20-1; cdr3_nt: TGCAGTGCTAGGGACCCCACGGATCAGCCCCAGCATTTT; cdr3_aa: CSARDPTDQPQHF
d_call: TRBD1; j_call: TRBJ2-7; clone_size: few; v_call: TRBV29-1; cdr3_nt: TGCAGCGTGTTGACAGGGCCAACCTACGAGCAGTACTTC; cdr3_aa: CSVLTGPTYEQYF
d_call: NA; j_call: TRBJ1-2; clone_size: many; v_call: TRBV28; cdr3_nt: TGTGCCAGCAGTTCGTCGGGGCTTGGCTACACCTTC; cdr3_aa: CASSSSGLGYTF
d_call: TRBD2; j_call: TRBJ2-7; clone_size: NA; v_call: TRBV7-8; cdr3_nt: TGTGCCAGCAGCCAGGCGGGAGTGCTATCCTACGAGCAGTACTTC; cdr3_aa: CASSQAGVLSYEQYF
d_call: TRBD1; j_call: TRBJ2-5; clone_size: many; v_call: TRBV20-1; cdr3_nt: TGCAGTGCTAGGCCGACAGGGGGCCTCATAGAGACCCAGTACTTC; cdr3_aa: CSARPTGGLIETQYF
d_call: NA; j_call: TRBJ1-6; clone_size: few; v_call: TRBV12-3/TRBV12-4; cdr3_nt: TGTGCCAGCAGTCTTATTCAGGGTGGCAATTCACCCCTCCACTTT; cdr3_aa: CASSLIQGGNSPLHF
d_call: TRBD1; j_call: TRBJ1-2; clone_size: few; v_call: TRBV5-1; cdr3_nt: TGCGCCAGCGGGTGGGACAGGGCGATCTATGGCTACACCTTC; cdr3_aa: CASGWDRAIYGYTF
d_call: TRBD1; j_call: TRBJ1-1; clone_size: NA; v_call: TRBV11-2; cdr3_nt: TGTGCCAGCAGCTTAGATCCGAGGACAGGGACTGAAGCTTTCTTT; cdr3_aa: CASSLDPRTGTEAFF
d_call: NA; j_call: TRBJ2-5; clone_size: NA; v_call: TRBV7-8; cdr3_nt: TGTGCCAGCAGCTTAGGAGACCCGGGACTTCAAGAGACCCAGTACTTC; cdr3_aa: CASSLGDPGLQETQYF
d_call: TRBD1; j_call: TRBJ2-3; clone_size: many; v_call: TRBV5-1; cdr3_nt: TGCGCCAGCAGCTTGTCGGGACAGGGGGCCGATACGCAGTATTTT; cdr3_aa: CASSLSGQGADTQYF
d_call: TRBD1; j_call: TRBJ2-3; clone_size: few; v_call: TRBV15; cdr3_nt: TGTGCCACCAGCAGAGATACGACCGGGACAGTGTCCGCGGATACGCAGTATTTT; cdr3_aa: CATSRDTTGTVSADTQYF
d_call: TRBD1; j_call: TRBJ1-1; clone_size: few; v_call: TRBV10-3; cdr3_nt: TGTGCCATCAGTGAGTCGACAGGGTCGGCTTTCTTT; cdr3_aa: CAISESTGSAFF
d_call: NA; j_call: TRBJ1-4; clone_size: NA; v_call: TRBV30; cdr3_nt: TGTGCCTGGATGCGGGACATGGGAAATAATGAAAAACTGTTTTTT; cdr3_aa: CAWMRDMGNNEKLFF
d_call: NA; j_call: TRBJ1-5; clone_size: NA; v_call: TRBV7-9; cdr3_nt: TGTGCCAGCAGCCTGGTAGGCGGCTTAGAAGGGGAGCCCCAGCATTTT; cdr3_aa: CASSLVGGLEGEPQHF
d_call: NA; j_call: TRBJ2-1; clone_size: many; v_call: TRBV7-2; cdr3_nt: TGTGCCAGCAAGGAGGGACTTGGCTCCTACAATGAGCAGTTCTTC; cdr3_aa: CASKEGLGSYNEQFF
d_call: TRBD2; j_call: TRBJ2-7; clone_size: many; v_call: TRBV10-3; cdr3_nt: TGTGCCATCAGTGCGTCCGGGGGAGGGGAGCAGTACTTC; cdr3_aa: CAISASGGGEQYF
d_call: NA; j_call: TRBJ1-2; clone_size: NA; v_call: TRBV7-2; cdr3_nt: TGTGCCAGCAGATCCCACAGGGAAACCCTCTATGGCTACACCTTC; cdr3_aa: CASRSHRETLYGYTF
d_call: NA; j_call: TRBJ2-3; clone_size: NA; v_call: TRBV11-1; cdr3_nt: TGTGCCAGCAGCTTAGCTCCAAAGCACACAGATACGCAGTATTTT; cdr3_aa: CASSLAPKHTDTQYF
d_call: NA; j_call: TRBJ1-2; clone_size: NA; v_call: TRBV7-9; cdr3_nt: TGTGCCAGCAGCCCCCCGGGACATCCAAAAGGACGCTATGGCTACACCTTC; cdr3_aa: CASSPPGHPKGRYGYTF
d_call: TRBD1; j_call: TRBJ1-5; clone_size: NA; v_call: TRBV30; cdr3_nt: TGTGCCTGGAGTCAGGGGGCATGGCAGCCCCAGCATTTT; cdr3_aa: CAWSQGAWQPQHF
d_call: NA; j_call: TRBJ2-3; clone_size: NA; v_call: TRBV7-2; cdr3_nt: TGTGCCAGCAGCCCGGTGGGTCGGGGCCCAGATACGCAGTATTTT; cdr3_aa: CASSPVGRGPDTQYF
d_call: NA; j_call: TRBJ2-4; clone_size: few; v_call: TRBV2; cdr3_nt: TGTGCCAGCAGTGAAAAGGTAGCAGGAGGGACCAAAAACATTCAGTACTTC; cdr3_aa: CASSEKVAGGTKNIQYF
d_call: NA; j_call: TRBJ1-2; clone_size: NA; v_call: TRBV20-1; cdr3_nt: TGCAGTGCTAGAGATGTGCGGGGAAGGAACTATGGCTACACCTTC; cdr3_aa: CSARDVRGRNYGYTF
d_call: TRBD1; j_call: TRBJ2-5; clone_size: NA; v_call: TRBV25-1; cdr3_nt: TGTGCCAGCAGGAAGACCGGGACAGGGGTTGCCCAGTACTTC; cdr3_aa: CASRKTGTGVAQYF
d_call: TRBD2; j_call: TRBJ2-3; clone_size: many; v_call: TRBV20-1; cdr3_nt: TGCAGTGCAAGCGGACTAGCGGGGGGACGCACAGATACGCAGTATTTT; cdr3_aa: CSASGLAGGRTDTQYF
d_call: TRBD1; j_call: TRBJ2-7; clone_size: many; v_call: TRBV27; cdr3_nt: TGTGCCAGCAGTGGCGACAGGGGGTCCCCCTACGAGCAGTACTTC; cdr3_aa: CASSGDRGSPYEQYF
d_call: NA; j_call: TRBJ1-2; clone_size: few; v_call: TRBV12-3/TRBV12-4; cdr3_nt: TGTGCCAGCAGTTTGCAGGGGTCCAATGGCTACACCTTC; cdr3_aa: CASSLQGSNGYTF
d_call: NA; j_call: TRBJ2-5; clone_size: NA; v_call: TRBV20-1; cdr3_nt: TGCAGTGGTAAAGGGAGTTTCGGGTTCCAAGAGACCCAGTACTTC; cdr3_aa: CSGKGSFGFQETQYF